This entry features one TCR beta chain sequence. This clonotype was observed a few times. This clone's antigen is unknown. Base qualities are not at hand, and no much larger clone is one base apart. TCRdb names Illumina NovaSeq 6000 as the instrument used. TCR cDNA was made using 5'RACE template switching, a step that added a universal primer site and unique molecular identifiers. Priming of cDNA synthesis was performed from both the TCR alpha and TCR beta constant segments. Library amplification used two PCR steps, and the second PCR step added sample barcodes and sequencing adapters. Libraries were sequenced on Illumina HiSeq 2500 (2x100 bp) or NovaSeq (2x150 bp). As for the authors' bioinformatics: MIGEC was used to demultiplex reads and collapse the reads into UMI consensus sequences, and MiXCR was used for V(D)J alignment. Vaccine-responding clonotypes were defined with edgeR using replicate PBMC samples, requiring FDR below 0.01 and a log2 fold change above 5 up to day 15. Each bulk clonotype was labeled CD4 or CD8 based on which sequenced repertoire, CD4 or CD8, contained the clonotype at higher abundance. TCRdb passed the public sequencing reads through fastp at Q25 and MiXCR, retaining productive beta sequences. Merged by CDR3 protein, the rows form single entries marked with the most common genes and DNA. In this record, the V and J calls reflect TCRdb's handling and not the investigators' own analysis. Present in this sample are about 130,000 distinct CDR3 sequences, approximately 9% of which were seen just once. The top ten clones comprise around 40% of the sample.

The sample's treatment or condition label, decoded: live attenuated yellow fever vaccine strain. PBMCs were isolated from peripheral blood using a standard Ficoll-Paque protocol. CD4 and CD8 T-cell fractions were isolated with Dynabeads CD4 and CD8 positive selection kits. TriZol was used to extract RNA from bulk PBMCs, CD4 and CD8 fractions, and dextramer-positive and dextramer-negative fractions. The V end loses 3 bases and the J end loses 5 bases, and a stretch of 14 bases separates them. The germline V gene provides CDR1 SQVTM and CDR2 ANQGSEA. Spanning cysteine to phenylalanine, the CDR3 consists of 14 amino acids. This entry keeps only the CDR3 DNA: 42 bases, framed from base 1. The data were obtained in a study of T cells after yellow fever vaccination (dated by TCRdb to about 2019). As for the study more broadly: Libraries from fractions with low cell numbers were prepared with the SMART-Seq v4 Ultra Low Input RNA kit. To follow T-cell clones before and after both primary and booster YFV17D yellow fever vaccination, bulk TCR alpha and beta repertoires underwent longitudinal sequencing. Two healthy male donors, one aged 18 to 30 and one aged 30 to 39 years, were included in the cohort. Blood samples were taken at several timepoints before and after primary and secondary immunization, and bulk PBMC replicates and cell subsets were isolated. Points the paper makes about the study in general: After the booster, most clones that had expanded after primary vaccination were detected again (around 96% of CD4 and roughly 86% of CD8), suggesting broad maintenance of memory. A small fraction of clonotypes appeared in both the CD4 and CD8 compartments, likely as a result of convergent recombination. Only a couple of donors were included in the study, so the extent to which the findings can be generalized is limited. Because abundant contaminating clonotypes from the bulk population could be contained in FACS-sorted repertoires, computational filtering was required. The secondary T-cell response was found to be weaker but faster than the primary response, with a peak reached on day 5 rather than on day 15.

The receptor's source is a young man who received the YFV17D yellow fever vaccine. The chain is encoded by TRBV29-1 joined to TRBJ2-1; the D gene is perhaps TRBD2, from 6 matching bases. The source was CD8+ T cells sorted from PBMCs, collected on the day of the yellow fever booster vaccination. The CDR3: CSVDMGRGDNEQFF. In nucleotides, the sequence is TGCAGCGTTGATATGGGGCGGGGCGACAATGAGCAGTTCTTC.